The entry that follows covers one T cell receptor beta chain sequence. This sample is drawn from a study of T cell changes during pregnancy in multiple sclerosis. TCRdb keeps only in-frame clones here, not all; method: immunoSEQ multiplex PCR. There are 26,000 or so clones in the sample; about 88% occur only once, and roughly 8.3% lies in the top ten. The CDR3 spans 17 residues. CDR1 and CDR2 from the germline V gene are SNHLY and FYNNEI. V was pared by 6 bases and J by 3 bases, with 6 bases of the junction left unmatched. The sequence was collected from a female donor with multiple sclerosis, enrolled in a pregnancy study. The V and J genes are TRBV2 and TRBJ2-3; 16 positions match TRBD2. Sequencing used CD8+ T cells from peripheral blood mononuclear cells, obtained in the second trimester of pregnancy. CDR3 sequence: CASSPGLAGGPTDTQYF. The CDR3 DNA is TGTGCCAGCAGCCCGGGACTAGCGGGGGGGCCTACAGATACGCAGTATTTT.